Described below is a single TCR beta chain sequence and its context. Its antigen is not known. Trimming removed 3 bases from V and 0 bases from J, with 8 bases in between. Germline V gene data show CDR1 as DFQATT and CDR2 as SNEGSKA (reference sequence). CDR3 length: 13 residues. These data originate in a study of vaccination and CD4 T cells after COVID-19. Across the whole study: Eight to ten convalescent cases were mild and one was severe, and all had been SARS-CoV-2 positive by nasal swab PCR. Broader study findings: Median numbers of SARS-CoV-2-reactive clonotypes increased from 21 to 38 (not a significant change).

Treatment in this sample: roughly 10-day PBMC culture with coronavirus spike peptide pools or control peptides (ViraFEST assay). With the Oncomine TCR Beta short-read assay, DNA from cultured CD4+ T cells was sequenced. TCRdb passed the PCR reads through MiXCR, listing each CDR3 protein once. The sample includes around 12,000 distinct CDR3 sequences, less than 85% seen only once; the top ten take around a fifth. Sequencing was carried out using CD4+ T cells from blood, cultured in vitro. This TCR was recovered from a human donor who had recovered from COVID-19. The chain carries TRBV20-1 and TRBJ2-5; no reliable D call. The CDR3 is CSASGQNQETQYF. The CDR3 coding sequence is TGCAGTGCTAGCGGTCAGAACCAAGAGACCCAGTACTTC.